Listed below are T cell receptor beta chains from one sample, sequenced in a study. TCRdb fed the 5' RACE reads into MiXCR, producing one record per CDR3 protein. The sample lists about 41,000 distinct CDR3 sequences, approximately 31% seen once, with roughly 4% in the top ten. Sequencing was done on a sample of memory CD4+ T cells sorted from a lymph node. Every receptor here comes from a female donor with breast cancer. CDR3s include the opening cysteine and the closing phenylalanine or tryptophan. Each record gives: J gene, D gene, clone size, V gene, CDR3 DNA, CDR3 protein. D genes are given only for firm matches. Some rows mark clone size as missing; the rest say once, few, many or name a class of expanded clone.

TRBJ2-1	NA	NA	TRBV5-1	TGCGCCAGCAGCTTTATTTTAACGGGAGAAGGAAGGAATGAGCAGTTCTTC	CASSFILTGEGRNEQFF
TRBJ2-1	TRBD2	few	TRBV7-9	TGTGCCACAAACGGGACTAGCTCCTACAATGAGCAGTTCTTC	CATNGTSSYNEQFF
TRBJ2-7	TRBD1	NA	TRBV6-2/TRBV6-3	TGTGCCAGCAGCCGCCCCGACCAGGGACAGAGAACCTACGAGCAGTACTTC	CASSRPDQGQRTYEQYF
TRBJ2-3	NA	few	TRBV7-9	TGTGCCAGCAGCTTATTAGACACAGATACGCAGTATTTT	CASSLLDTDTQYF
TRBJ1-4	NA	NA	TRBV5-1	TGCCCCAGCAGCCCCACCGGAGATACGAATGAAAAACTGTTTTTT	CPSSPTGDTNEKLFF
TRBJ1-6	NA	NA	TRBV5-1	TGCGCCAGCAGCTTGGAGTCTAACTCCTATAATTCACCCCTCCACTTT	CASSLESNSYNSPLHF
TRBJ1-2	TRBD1	few	TRBV5-1	TGCGCCAGCAGCGATGGGACAGGAGTCTATGGCTACACCTTC	CASSDGTGVYGYTF
TRBJ2-1	NA	NA	TRBV11-3	TGTGCCAGCAGCTTATCGTCTGGGTTCGATGAGCAGTTCTTC	CASSLSSGFDEQFF
TRBJ2-2	NA	NA	TRBV29-1	TGCAGCGTGTCGATAGGGGTCCCCGGGGAGCTGTTTTTT	CSVSIGVPGELFF
TRBJ2-3	NA	NA	TRBV5-1	TGCGCCAGCAGCCCGAATAGGAGGACTAACACAGATACGCAGTATTTT	CASSPNRRTNTDTQYF
TRBJ1-6	NA	NA	TRBV9	TGTGCCAGCAGCGTAGAGCTCCTGGGGCAGGGAAATTCACCCCTCCACTTT	CASSVELLGQGNSPLHF
TRBJ2-1	TRBD2	few	TRBV7-9	TGTGCCAGCAGCTCCCCCCCCGGGACTAGCGGTACCTACAATGAGCAGTTCTTC	CASSSPPGTSGTYNEQFF
TRBJ1-5	TRBD1	NA	TRBV20-1	TGCAGTGCCTCCGGGACAGAAGGGTTGGATAGCAATCAGCCCCAGCATTTT	CSASGTEGLDSNQPQHF
TRBJ1-5	NA	many	TRBV20-1	TGCAGTGCTGCGAATCGGGGACATATCAATCAGCCCCAGCATTTT	CSAANRGHINQPQHF
TRBJ2-7	TRBD2	NA	TRBV6-5	TGTGCCAGCAGTAAGACTAGCGGGAGGTCCCCCTACGAGCAGTACTTC	CASSKTSGRSPYEQYF
TRBJ2-5	TRBD2	few	TRBV3-1	TGTGCCAGCAGCACTCGGACTAGCGGGGGGGTGAGGACCCAGTACTTC	CASSTRTSGGVRTQYF
TRBJ1-1	NA	few	TRBV6-6	TGTGCCAGCAGGGACTCGAAGAACACTGAAGCTTTCTTT	CASRDSKNTEAFF
TRBJ2-2	NA	NA	TRBV6-1	TGTGCCACGAGGAGGGCCGCGGACACCGGGGAGCTGTTTTTT	CATRRAADTGELFF
TRBJ1-1	NA	NA	TRBV12-3/TRBV12-4	TGTGCCAGCAGTTTCTCGCCTCTCGTAGGGAGTTCGAACACTGAAGCTTTCTTT	CASSFSPLVGSSNTEAFF
TRBJ1-6	NA	NA	TRBV27	TGTGCCAGCAGTTTCGACAGGAACGTTTCACCCCTCCACTTT	CASSFDRNVSPLHF
TRBJ2-1	NA	NA	TRBV7-9	TGTGCCAGCAGCTACAATGAGCAGTTCTTC	CASSYNEQFF
TRBJ2-1	TRBD1	NA	TRBV24-1	TGTGCCACCAGTGCCGGACAGGACTACAATGAGCAGTTCTTC	CATSAGQDYNEQFF
TRBJ2-7	NA	NA	TRBV9	TGTGCCAGCAGCGTAGGGGGTAGCGTGTTGAACGAGCAGTACTTC	CASSVGGSVLNEQYF
TRBJ2-7	NA	many	TRBV27	TGTGCCAGCACTCCCTCCGAGGGCGACGAGCAGTACTTC	CASTPSEGDEQYF
TRBJ2-3	NA	NA	TRBV4-1	TGCGCCAGCAGCCAAGATAAAGGGGGGGACACAGATACGCAGTATTTT	CASSQDKGGDTDTQYF
TRBJ2-2	NA	NA	TRBV4-3	TGCGCCAGCAGCCAAAGAGGAAACAGGGAGTTCACCGGGGAGCTGTTTTTT	CASSQRGNREFTGELFF
TRBJ2-7	NA	few	TRBV5-1	TGCGCCAGCAGCTTGGGCTTTGGGGCCCCATCACACGAGCAGTACTTC	CASSLGFGAPSHEQYF
TRBJ2-3	TRBD2	few	TRBV3-1	TGTGCCAGCAGCCCTAGCGGGAGGAAAGCAGATACGCAGTATTTT	CASSPSGRKADTQYF
TRBJ1-1	NA	few	TRBV20-1	TGCAGTGCTTCACAGCCGGGCCGGGCTGAAGCTTTCTTT	CSASQPGRAEAFF
TRBJ2-1	NA	NA	TRBV7-3	TGTGCCAGCAGCTTATCCGGGTCCCTTCAGGATGAGCAGTTCTTC	CASSLSGSLQDEQFF
TRBJ1-2	NA	few	TRBV29-1	TGCGGCGTTATAACCACGGAGAAGGGGGACGGCTACACCTTC	CGVITTEKGDGYTF
TRBJ2-7	TRBD1	NA	TRBV5-6	TGTGCCAGCAGCTTGGGACAGGGTAGCTACGAGCAGTACTTC	CASSLGQGSYEQYF
TRBJ2-3	TRBD2	NA	TRBV20-1	TGCAGTGCTAGAGATTCATCGGGAGGGCGCACAGATACGCAGTATTTT	CSARDSSGGRTDTQYF
TRBJ2-2	NA	few	TRBV7-6	TGTGCCAGCAGCGAAAAACAGGGTTACACCGGGGAGCTGTTTTTT	CASSEKQGYTGELFF
TRBJ2-5	TRBD2	NA	TRBV27	TGTGCCAGCAGTTTAGCGGGGGGGATGGGAGAGACCCAGTACTTC	CASSLAGGMGETQYF
TRBJ2-2	NA	once	TRBV3-1	TGTGCCAGCAGCCAAGATCTTCTTCAGGGAGGAGGGACCGGGGAGCTGTTTTTT	CASSQDLLQGGGTGELFF
TRBJ2-7	TRBD2	few	TRBV12-3/TRBV12-4	TGTGCCAGCAGTTGGACTAGCGGAGCCTACGAGCAGTACTTC	CASSWTSGAYEQYF
TRBJ1-4	NA	few	TRBV7-6	TGTGCCAGCAGCTTGAGCCTGGGGGATGAAAAACTGTTTTTT	CASSLSLGDEKLFF
TRBJ2-7	TRBD1	few	TRBV28	TGTGCCAGCCTCGAGGGACAGGGGGCCTACGAGCAGTACTTC	CASLEGQGAYEQYF
TRBJ2-1	TRBD2	NA	TRBV20-1	TGCAGTGCTCACACTAGCGGGAGTTTGCTGGATGAGCAGTTCTTC	CSAHTSGSLLDEQFF
TRBJ1-6	TRBD1	NA	TRBV27	TGTGCCAGCAGTCCGAACCCAGGGGGAATGGATTCACCCCTCCACTTT	CASSPNPGGMDSPLHF
TRBJ2-5	NA	NA	TRBV20-1	TGCAGTGCTACCCCGCCGGGACAAGAGACCCAGTACTTC	CSATPPGQETQYF
TRBJ1-4	NA	NA	TRBV4-1	TGCGCCAGCAGCCAAGAAGGGCAGGGCGGTGAAAAACTGTTTTTT	CASSQEGQGGEKLFF
TRBJ2-3	NA	once	TRBV20-1	TGCAGTGCTAGGACAGTTGTAGATACGCAGTATTTT	CSARTVVDTQYF
TRBJ2-7	TRBD2	NA	TRBV5-1	TGCGCCAGCAGCTTGGCGGGACTAGCGGGAGAGCAGTACTTC	CASSLAGLAGEQYF
TRBJ2-4	TRBD1	few	TRBV4-1	TGCGCCAGCAGCGAATGGGGACAGGGGGTCATGAACATTCAGTACTTC	CASSEWGQGVMNIQYF
TRBJ2-5	TRBD1	few	TRBV12-3/TRBV12-4	TGTGCCAGCAGCCAAGACAGGGGGAAGGAGACCCAGTACTTC	CASSQDRGKETQYF
TRBJ1-2	NA	few	TRBV10-3	TGTGCCATCACCAACGGGGGGGGGAACTATGGCTACACCTTC	CAITNGGGNYGYTF
TRBJ2-5	NA	few	TRBV20-1	TGCAGTGCTGATGACAGACAAGAGACCCAGTACTTC	CSADDRQETQYF
TRBJ2-3	NA	few	TRBV7-8	TGTGCCAGCAGCTTAGTGTCGCAGGCGACGCAGTATTTT	CASSLVSQATQYF
TRBJ2-2	NA	NA	TRBV9	TGTGCCAGCAGCTCCGGACTGCCCGGGGAGCTGTTTTTT	CASSSGLPGELFF
TRBJ2-3	NA	NA	TRBV7-2	TGTGCCAGCAGCTCCGACGGCAAATTCGGAGATACGCAGTATTTT	CASSSDGKFGDTQYF
TRBJ1-2	TRBD1	NA	TRBV24-1	TGTGCCACCAGTGATTTTAGCTCGGGGACAGAGCATGGCTACACCTTC	CATSDFSSGTEHGYTF
TRBJ2-1	NA	few	TRBV11-3	TGTGCCAGCAGCACCAATGAGCAGTTCTTC	CASSTNEQFF
TRBJ2-7	TRBD1	few	TRBV3-1	TGTGCCAGCAGCCAGCGACAGGGTGCAAGACCTGACGAGCAGTACTTC	CASSQRQGARPDEQYF